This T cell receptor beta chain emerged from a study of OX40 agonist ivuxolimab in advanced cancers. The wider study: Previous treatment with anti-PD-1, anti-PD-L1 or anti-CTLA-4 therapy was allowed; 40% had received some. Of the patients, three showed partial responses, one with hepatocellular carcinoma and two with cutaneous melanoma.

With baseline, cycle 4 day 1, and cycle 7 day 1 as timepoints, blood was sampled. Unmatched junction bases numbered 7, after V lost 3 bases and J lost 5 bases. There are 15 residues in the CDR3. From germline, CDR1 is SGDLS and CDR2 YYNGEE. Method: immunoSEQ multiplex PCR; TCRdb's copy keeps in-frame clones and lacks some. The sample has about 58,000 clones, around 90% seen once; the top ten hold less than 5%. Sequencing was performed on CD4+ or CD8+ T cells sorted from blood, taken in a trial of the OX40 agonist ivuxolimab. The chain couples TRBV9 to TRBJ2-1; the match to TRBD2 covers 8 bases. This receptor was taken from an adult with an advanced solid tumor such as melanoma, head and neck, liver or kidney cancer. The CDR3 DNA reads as TGTGCCAGCAGCGAAAGCGGGAGTTCAGACAATGAGCAGTTCTTC. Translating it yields CASSESGSSDNEQFF. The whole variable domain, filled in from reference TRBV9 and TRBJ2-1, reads DSGVTQTPKHLITATGQRVTLRCSPRSGDLSVYWYQQSLDQGLQFLIQYYNGEERAKGNILERFSAQQFPDLHSELNLSSLELGDSALYFCASSESGSSDNEQFFGPGTRLTVL.